These T cell receptor beta chains were read from a single sample in a study of T cell responses to AZD1222 COVID-19 vaccine. TCRdb's table, derived via immunoSEQ multiplex PCR, lists solely in-frame clones and lacks some. The profile shows some 150,000 clones, about 85% of them singletons. The specimen was peripheral blood, collected after recovery from COVID-19. The origin of the receptors is an adult who had recovered from COVID-19. The CDR3 runs from the conserved cysteine through the conserved F or W. A D gene is named only where the DNA matches it firmly. Clone size is given for some rows only: seen once, a few or many times, or a class if the clone is expanded.

d_call j_call v_call clone_size cdr3_nt cdr3_aa
TRBD2 TRBJ2-1 TRBV5-4 NA TGTGCCAGCAGCTCACCGGGACTAGAAACCTACAATGAGCAGTTCTTC CASSSPGLETYNEQFF
TRBD1 TRBJ1-5 TRBV7-9 NA TGTGCCAGCAGCTTCGGGTCAGGGGGGGATCAGCCCCAGCATTTT CASSFGSGGDQPQHF
NA TRBJ1-4 TRBV10-1 NA TGCGCCAGCAGTAAAAATAATGAAAAACTGTTTTTT CASSKNNEKLFF
NA TRBJ2-7 TRBV5-1 NA TGCGCCAGCAGCTTGGATGCCCAGACCTACGAGCAGTACTTC CASSLDAQTYEQYF
TRBD1 TRBJ1-3 TRBV3-1/TRBV3-2 once TGTGCCAGCAGCCGGGACAGCTCTGGAAACACCATATATTTT CASSRDSSGNTIYF
NA TRBJ1-2 TRBV27 NA TGTGCCAGCAGTTCATCAGGACAGACCTTGGGAGGCTACACCTTC CASSSSGQTLGGYTF
TRBD2 TRBJ2-7 TRBV7-6 NA TGTGCCAGCAGCCAGGGACTAGCGGGAGCCTCCGAGTCCGAGCAGTACTTC CASSQGLAGASESEQYF
NA TRBJ2-1 TRBV4-3 NA TGCGCCAGCAGCCAAGGTGGGGGTTACTCCTACAATGAGCAGTTCTTC CASSQGGGYSYNEQFF
TRBD1 TRBJ2-7 TRBV28 NA TGTGCCAGCAGCAACGCTGGGGACAGGGTGGTCGAGCAGTACTTC CASSNAGDRVVEQYF
NA TRBJ1-5 TRBV19 NA TGTGCCAGTAGTTACGGACTCCTAGGCGGCAATCAGCCCCAGCATTTT CASSYGLLGGNQPQHF
NA TRBJ1-6 TRBV11-1 NA TGTGCCAGCACCGTAGCGTCGGGGGGCGCATCACCCCTCCACTTT CASTVASGGASPLHF
NA TRBJ1-5 TRBV6-6 NA TGTGCCAGCAGTCGGAACAGGGACAATCAGCCCCAGCATTTT CASSRNRDNQPQHF
TRBD1 TRBJ2-2 TRBV6-2/TRBV6-3 NA TGTGCCAGCAGTTCGGAGGTGACAGGGGATTACACCGGGGAGCTGTTTTTT CASSSEVTGDYTGELFF
NA TRBJ1-2 TRBV3-1/TRBV3-2 NA TGTGCCAGCAGCCAAGACGCGACAGTTCTCTATGGCTACACCTTC CASSQDATVLYGYTF
TRBD1 TRBJ1-5 TRBV27 few TGTGCCAGCAGTCTGACAGGGGATAGCAATCAGCCCCAGCATTTT CASSLTGDSNQPQHF
NA TRBJ1-1 TRBV27 NA TGTGCCAGCAGGCACCACGACGCGGGGCGAAATGAAGCTTTCTTT CASRHHDAGRNEAFF
NA TRBJ1-3 TRBV6-5 few TGTGCCACCACAAGTTACTCTGGAAACACCATATATTTT CATTSYSGNTIYF
NA TRBJ2-2 TRBV10-3 NA TGTGCCCTTGGGACTTCTTCGAACACCGGGGAGCTGTTTTTT CALGTSSNTGELFF
NA TRBJ2-3 TRBV5-4 few TGTGCCAGCAGCCCTAGCACAGATACGCAGTATTTT CASSPSTDTQYF
TRBD2 TRBJ2-7 TRBV29-1 NA TGCAGCGTTGTGGCGGGAGCCCTTGGGGAGCAGTACTTC CSVVAGALGEQYF
TRBD1 TRBJ1-5 TRBV10-3 NA TGTGCCATCAGTACCGACAGGGCCCCTCAGCCCCAGCATTTT CAISTDRAPQPQHF
NA TRBJ2-7 TRBV7-9 NA TGTGCCAGCAGCCCGCGAGGGGCCCCCTACGAGCAGTACTTC CASSPRGAPYEQYF
TRBD1 TRBJ1-5 TRBV5-1 NA TGCGCCAGCAGCCCCGGACAGGGGGCTCAGCCCCAGCATTTT CASSPGQGAQPQHF
TRBD2 TRBJ2-3 TRBV7-9 once TGTGCCAGCAGCTTTTTACACGGGGGGGCCGTCACAGATACGCAGTATTTT CASSFLHGGAVTDTQYF
TRBD1 TRBJ1-4 TRBV28 NA TGTGCCAGCAGTCCCCTAGGACAGGGGCCCTATGAAAAACTGTTTTTT CASSPLGQGPYEKLFF
NA TRBJ1-1 TRBV5-4 few TGTGCCAGCAGCTATAGACAGGAAAACACTGAAGCTTTCTTT CASSYRQENTEAFF
NA TRBJ1-1 TRBV28 NA TGTGCCAGCAGCCCCTTGAACACTGAAGCTTTCTTT CASSPLNTEAFF
NA TRBJ1-2 TRBV2 NA TGTGCCAGCAGTGAAGCGGGTCAGGGCAGGCACCCCTATGGCTACACCTTC CASSEAGQGRHPYGYTF